What follows are 29 T cell receptor beta chains derived from one specimen sequenced in a study of blood T cell repertoires in COVID-19. Repertoires were generated with immunoSEQ multiplex PCR, while TCRdb's copy carries only in-frame clones and drops some. The sample has 55,000 to 85,000 clones; roughly 77% are singletons. Material: peripheral blood. These receptors all stem from a woman between 70 and 85 years old with acute or convalescent COVID-19.

The chain links TRBV7-2 to TRBJ2-7; D not resolved. Trimming shortened V by 3 bases and J by 0 bases, and 9 bases separated the two germline ends. CDR3 length: 14 amino acids. The germline V gene encodes CDR1 SGHTA and CDR2 FQGNSA. In nucleotides, the CDR3 is TGTGCCAGCAGCTTGGATTCAGGCTCCTACGAGCAGTACTTC. Its protein is CASSLDSGSYEQYF.

The rearrangement links TRBV7-2 to TRBJ2-5; 15 bases agree with TRBD2. J gave up 4 bases and V 6 bases, and 9 bases lay outside the gene matches. The CDR3 consists of 17 residues. Looked up from germline, CDR1 is SGHTA and CDR2 is FQGNSA. The CDR3 reads CASRTTGGLAGGETQYF. The CDR3 DNA sequence: TGTGCCAGCAGGACAACTGGGGGACTAGCGGGAGGAGAGACCCAGTACTTC.

This clone was seen only once. The rearrangement links TRBV5-1 to TRBJ2-1, with 8 bases identical to TRBD2. This CDR3 has 17 amino acids. Germline CDR1 SGHRS, CDR2 YFSETQ. The junction had 12 bases not matched to a gene; V was cut back by 6 bases and J by 1 base. In DNA, the CDR3 is TGCGCCAGCACCCCTGTGGGAATAGCGGGGTCCTACAATGAGCAGTTCTTC. Its translation is CASTPVGIAGSYNEQFF.

Only one count was recorded for this clone. This chain connects TRBV2 to TRBJ1-2, with D maybe TRBD1 (5 bases). V shed 6 bases and J shed 5 bases, with 22 bases lying between them. This CDR3 is 16 amino acids long. Germline loops: CDR1 SNHLY, CDR2 FYNNEI. CDR3 in amino acids: CASRAGGGGSLYGYTF. CDR3 coding DNA: TGTGCCAGCAGGGCCGGCGGCGGGGGGAGTCTTTATGGCTACACCTTC.

V usage is TRBV5-8 and J usage is TRBJ1-2; D unclear. Looked up from germline, CDR1 is SGHTS and CDR2 is YDEGEE. The ends were cut back, 0 bases at V and 2 bases at J, with 8 bases in the middle. The CDR3 has 14 amino acids. The chain's CDR3 is CASSLGGSNYGYTF. CDR3 bases: TGTGCCAGCAGCTTGGGAGGGTCGAACTATGGCTACACCTTC.

The chain carries TRBV5-1 and TRBJ1-4; 11 bases are shared with TRBD1. After removal of 4 bases from V and 6 bases from J, the junction contained 5 bases not matched to a gene. This CDR3 has 15 amino acids. Germline lookup yields CDR1 SGHRS and CDR2 YFSETQ. The CDR3 DNA reads TGCGCCAGCAGCGAAGGACAGGGGGCAGATGAAAAACTGTTTTTT. It encodes CASSEGQGADEKLFF.

The chain recombines TRBV29-1 with TRBJ2-1, with 12 bases aligning to TRBD2. J was trimmed by 7 bases and V by 7 bases; bases with no gene match: 8. Germline V CDR1 and CDR2: SQVTM, ANQGSEA. CDR3 length equals 14 residues. This chain's CDR3 is CSAATGTSGNEQFF. The DNA of the CDR3 is TGCAGCGCCGCAACCGGGACTAGCGGGAATGAGCAGTTCTTC.

The chain is built from TRBV29-1 and TRBJ1-2; D is unclear. Germline loops: CDR1 SQVTM, CDR2 ANQGSEA. V shed 1 base and J shed 8 bases, with 8 bases lying between them. The CDR3 loop spans 11 amino acids. In nucleotides, the CDR3 is TGCAGCGTTGAAGCCCTCGGGGGCTACACCTTC. Its translation is CSVEALGGYTF.

The genes are TRBV7-9 and TRBJ2-1; a weak D match, TRBD2 (5 bases). Germline loops: CDR1 SEHNR, CDR2 FQNEAQ (reference sequence). Trimming took off 5 bases at V and 12 bases at J, with 17 bases between the two ends. This CDR3 region has 13 residues. CDR3 nucleotides: TGTGCCAGCAGCGTTGTGCTGGAACGGGGGCAGTTCTTC. Residues: CASSVVLERGQFF.

CDR3 amino acids: CSGLDLETQYF. The CDR3, as DNA: TGCAGCGGACTGGATTTAGAGACCCAGTACTTC. The rearrangement joins TRBV20-1 to TRBJ2-5; possibly TRBD2 for D (5 bases). Germline V gives CDR1 DFQATT, CDR2 SNEGSKA (reference sequence). The CDR3 runs 11 residues.

The chain uses TRBV7-2 and TRBJ2-1; 8 nucleotides align to TRBD2. The CDR3 extends over 14 amino acids. CDR1 is SGHTA and CDR2 is FQGNSA in the germline V gene. Trimming removed 10 bases from V and 6 bases from J; junction bases left unmatched: 11. The CDR3, as DNA: TGTGCCAACAAACCAGCGGGAGTGGCCAATGAGCAGTTCTTC. The encoded protein is CANKPAGVANEQFF.

This clone has a single count. The rearrangement links TRBV7-2 to TRBJ1-1, with 7 positions matching TRBD1. Germline CDR1 and CDR2: SGHTA and FQGNSA. CDR3 length: 14 amino acids. With V trimmed by 2 bases and J by 1 base, 1 base remained unmatched. For the CDR3, the DNA is TGTGCCAGCAGCTTAAACAGGGGGAACACTGAAGCTTTCTTT. It codes for CASSLNRGNTEAFF. The whole variable domain, filled in from reference TRBV7-2 and TRBJ1-1, reads GAGVSQSPSNKVTEKGKDVELRCDPISGHTALYWYRQSLGQGLEFLIYFQGNSAPDKSGLPSDRFSAERTGGSVSTLTIQRTQQEDSAVYLCASSLNRGNTEAFFGQGTRLTVV.

The CDR3 spells CASSYSTRGVHEQYF. The CDR3 DNA is TGTGCCAGCAGTTACTCGACCCGGGGGGTCCACGAGCAGTACTTC. V gene TRBV6-5 combines with J gene TRBJ2-7; 7 positions match TRBD2. The CDR3 is made up of 15 amino acids. Unmatched junction bases numbered 7, after V lost 0 bases and J lost 5 bases. Germline V gene data show CDR1 as MNHEY and CDR2 as SVGAGI.

The CDR3 protein is CASSEQGTQYF. DNA of the CDR3: TGTGCCAGCAGTGAACAGGGTACGCAGTATTTT. The chain couples TRBV2 to TRBJ2-3; D perhaps matches TRBD1 (5 bases). The germline V and J ends were trimmed by 2 bases and 8 bases, with 5 bases remaining between them. The CDR3 loop spans 11 amino acids. Germline V CDR1 and CDR2: SNHLY, FYNNEI.

The chain has TRBV19 and TRBJ1-2; D gene unclear. Trimming left V 3 bases short and J 7 bases short, with 15 bases between. In germline, CDR1 is LNHDA, CDR2 SQIVND (reference sequence). The CDR3 has 14 residues. The DNA for the CDR3 is TGTGCCAGTAGTATCGTATCCTCGAGGGCTGGCTACACCTTC. Protein sequence: CASSIVSSRAGYTF.

This chain links TRBV9 with TRBJ2-5; tentative D call: TRBD2 (5 bases). Looked up from germline, CDR1 is SGDLS and CDR2 is YYNGEE. The CDR3 extends over 14 amino acids. V was shortened by 0 bases and J by 5 bases, with 11 bases between the two germline ends. The CDR3 DNA sequence: TGTGCCAGCAGCGTAGACGGGAATCGGGAGACCCAGTACTTC. Translation gives CASSVDGNRETQYF.

A single count supports this clone. The chain employs TRBV5-6 and TRBJ2-1, with unresolved D. Trimming removed 5 bases at V and 10 bases at J, with 10 bases between. Germline lookup yields CDR1 SGHDT and CDR2 YYEEEE. The CDR3 is 11 residues long. This CDR3 is CASSNLAEQFF. CDR3 DNA sequence: TGTGCCAGCAGTAATTTGGCCGAGCAGTTCTTC.

The sample holds a few counts of this clone. CDR3 protein: CASSLDRSRSPLHF. The CDR3 DNA sequence: TGTGCCAGCAGTCTGGACAGGTCCCGTTCACCCCTCCACTTT. The rearrangement joins TRBV27 to TRBJ1-6; 7 nucleotides line up with TRBD1. Germline-derived CDR1 and CDR2 are MNHEY and SMNVEV (reference sequence). V gave up 5 bases and J gave up 9 bases; unmatched junction bases: 7. The CDR3 runs 14 residues.

The chain joins TRBV19 to TRBJ1-6, with D uncertain. The CDR3 runs to 12 residues. Germline CDR1 reads LNHDA; CDR2 reads SQIVND (reference sequence). With 3 bases removed from V and 8 bases from J, the gap between germline ends came to 5 bases. The CDR3 coding sequence is TGTGCCAGTAGTATCCCCGATTCACCCCTCCACTTT. Its translation is CASSIPDSPLHF.

The chain recombines TRBV24-1 with TRBJ1-6, with 8 bases matching TRBD1. Germline V lookup: CDR1 KGHDR, CDR2 SFDVKD. The ends lost 4 bases at V and 6 bases at J; junction bases unmatched: 7. The CDR3 length is 16 residues. Here the CDR3 reads CATSESGQGGNSPLHF. CDR3 bases: TGTGCCACCAGTGAATCTGGACAGGGTGGTAATTCACCCCTCCACTTT.

The rearrangement uses TRBV3-1 (or the pseudogene TRBV3-2) and TRBJ2-1; TRBD1 agrees at 11 bases. Germline trimming cut 3 bases from V and 8 bases from J; bases unmatched to any gene: 6. Germline CDR1 and CDR2: LGHDT and YNNKEL (reference sequence). The CDR3 extends over 15 amino acids. DNA of the CDR3: TGTGCCAGCAGCCACCGGGGACAGGGGGTAGATGAGCAGTTCTTC. Translated, it gives CASSHRGQGVDEQFF.

The rearrangement joins TRBV6-5 to TRBJ1-5, with D possibly matching TRBD1 (5 bases). There are 13 residues in the CDR3. CDR1 and CDR2 from the germline V gene are MNHEY and SVGAGI. Trimming removed 10 bases at V and 4 bases at J, with 14 bases between. The DNA of the CDR3 is TGTGCCACCTACCCGGGGGGGAATCAGCCCCAGCATTTT. Its translation: CATYPGGNQPQHF.

CDR3 nucleotides: TGTGCCAGCAGTTTTAGGACAGGCGTCTATGGCTACACCTTC. It is translated as CASSFRTGVYGYTF. V gene TRBV6-2 or TRBV6-3 combines with J gene TRBJ1-2; 7 nucleotides match TRBD1. The CDR3 contains 14 residues. Germline values: CDR1 MNHEY, CDR2 SVGEGT. V lost 4 bases, J lost 4 bases, and 6 bases stayed unmatched.

The rearrangement links TRBV9 to TRBJ1-4; TRBD1 agrees at 9 bases. The germline CDR1 and CDR2 sequences are SGDLS and YYNGEE. V shed 4 bases and J 5 bases; nucleotides not matched to a gene: 6. The CDR3 extends over 15 amino acids. The CDR3: CASSSPGTGNEKLFF. In DNA form, the CDR3 reads TGTGCCAGCAGCTCACCTGGGACAGGGAATGAAAAACTGTTTTTT.

V is TRBV6-1 and J is TRBJ1-1; D gene uncertain. V gave up 2 bases and J gave up 0 bases, with 10 bases separating them. This CDR3 is 15 amino acids long. In germline, CDR1 is MNHNS, CDR2 SASEGT. The CDR3 nucleotides read TGTGCCAGCAGTGAAAATGCAGGCGTGAACACTGAAGCTTTCTTT. It yields the protein CASSENAGVNTEAFF.

The CDR3 protein is CASSFSSGNTIYF. Here the CDR3 DNA reads TGTGCCAGCAGTTTTAGCTCTGGAAACACCATATATTTT. This chain uses TRBV12-3 or TRBV12-4 with TRBJ1-3; D gene ambiguous. V was cut by 3 bases and J by 0 bases, with 3 bases left in between. CDR3 length: 13 amino acids.

The chain has TRBV27 and TRBJ1-2; 10 bases fit TRBD1. This CDR3 is 13 amino acids long. Germline assignment: CDR1 MNHEY and CDR2 SMNVEV (reference sequence). Trimming removed 3 bases from V and 6 bases from J; junction bases left unmatched: 1. The CDR3 DNA is TGTGCCAGCAGTTTCGGGACAGGGGATGGCTACACCTTC. It translates to CASSFGTGDGYTF.

This clone was detected only once. CDR3 loop: CASSREKGVGYTF. In DNA form, the CDR3 reads TGTGCCAGCAGCCGCGAAAAGGGAGTTGGCTACACCTTC. The gene calls are TRBV14 and TRBJ1-2; unclear D gene. Trimming took off 4 bases at V and 7 bases at J, with 13 bases between the two ends. The CDR3 loop spans 13 amino acids. CDR1 is SGHDN and CDR2 is FVKESK in the germline V gene. Combining the CDR3 with reference TRBV14 and TRBJ1-2 gives the whole variable domain EAGVTQFPSHSVIEKGQTVTLRCDPISGHDNLYWYRRVMGKEIKFLLHFVKESKQDESGMPNNRFLAERTGGTYSTLKVQPAELEDSGVYFCASSREKGVGYTFGSGTRLTVV.

The chain couples TRBV5-1 to TRBJ2-6, with TRBD2 identical over 10 bases. This CDR3 spans 17 amino acids. The germline CDR1 and CDR2 sequences are SGHRS and YFSETQ. The V segment lost 4 bases and the J segment 0 bases; nucleotides outside the gene matches: 4. Written as DNA, the CDR3 is TGCGCCAGCAGCCTAGCGGGGGTAAACTCTGGGGCCAACGTCCTGACTTTC. Translation gives CASSLAGVNSGANVLTF.